This T cell receptor beta chain was recovered during a study of radiation and T cells in renal cell carcinoma. Study information: Nephrectomy followed 15 Gy stereotactic body radiation by 4 weeks. Overall study results and limits: From baseline, blood top tumor clonotypes peaked at 2 weeks post-radiation.

Measured with immunoSEQ multiplex PCR; TCRdb has only the in-frame clones, and not every one. The profile shows about 58,000 clones, roughly 72% of them singletons. About this clone: Its antigen remains unknown.

This CDR3 has 16 residues. Germline assignment: CDR1 SGDLS and CDR2 YYNGEE. V was clipped by 0 bases and J by 3 bases, with 14 bases between them. Time point defined: blood 2 weeks post-SBRT. Treatment described: 15 Gy SBRT to primary tumor, nephrectomy 4 weeks later. The patient's renal cell carcinoma had clear cell pathology. The specimen was blood, collected from a patient whose treatment included radiotherapy and nephrectomy. The rearrangement uses TRBV9 and TRBJ2-3; weak D call: TRBD2 (5 bases). This TCR was sampled from a man aged 55 to 70 with renal cell carcinoma. This CDR3 reads CASSVVASSSTDTQYF. The CDR3 DNA follows: TGTGCCAGCAGCGTAGTCGCTTCTAGCTCAACAGATACGCAGTATTTT.